The TCR beta chain described here comes from a study of T cells in Graves' hyperthyroidism and ophthalmopathy. This clonotype has just a few counts. The antigen remains undetermined. Exclusion criteria comprised uncontrolled infection, other autoimmune disease, pregnancy or lactation. Findings of the study overall: A median 6.5 months before onset, the model predicted ophthalmopathy.

The length of the CDR3 is 14 residues. Trimming pared 5 bases from V and 0 bases from J, leaving 9 bases between. The germline CDR1 and CDR2 sequences are LNHDA and SQIVND (reference sequence). It was RNA transcripts that yielded the amplified TCR beta CDR3 regions. Initially, a first-round RT-PCR of the TCR CDR3 employed the HTBI primer set. TCRdb passed the multiplex PCR reads through MiXCR, listing each CDR3 protein once. The sample consists of some 690,000 distinct CDR3 sequences, 17% of them appearing once. The source is a man in his fifties or sixties with Graves' hyperthyroidism. Material for sequencing was blood. The V and J genes are TRBV19 and TRBJ2-3; D unresolved. In nucleotides, the CDR3 is TGTGCCAGTAGTCAGTTACCTAGCACAGATACGCAGTATTTT. Translation: CASSQLPSTDTQYF. The full variable domain, with the rest looked up from reference TRBV19 and TRBJ2-3, is DGGITQSPKYLFRKEGQNVTLSCEQNLNHDAMYWYRQDPGQGLRLIYYSQIVNDFQKGDIAEGYSVSREKKESFPLTVTSAQKNPTAFYLCASSQLPSTDTQYFGPGTRLTVL.